This T cell receptor (beta chain) was recovered during a study of response to subunit inactivated influenza vaccine. Ten or more counts support this clonotype. Its antigen is still unknown. Germline assignment: CDR1 SEHNR and CDR2 FQNEAQ (reference sequence). The CDR3 has 12 residues. The ends were cut back, 1 base at V and 5 bases at J, with 6 bases in the middle. TCRdb reprocessed the RT-PCR reads via MiXCR and lists one record per CDR3 protein. This table holds 430,000 or so distinct CDR3 sequences, 9.5% to 13% found once. Regarding the study as a whole: It was the authors' suggestion that each seasonal influenza vaccination recruits few new T cells.

Source: PBMCs from blood, taken 35 to 45 days after vaccination. The sequence was obtained from a man aged 50 to 60 who received an inactivated influenza vaccine. The rearrangement links TRBV7-9 to TRBJ2-7; no firm D call. The CDR3 here is CASSLDVHEQYF. CDR3 DNA sequence: TGTGCCAGCAGCTTAGACGTCCACGAGCAGTACTTC.